The 26 T cell receptor beta chains reported below all come from one sample, sequenced in a study of radiation and T cells in renal cell carcinoma. As to time point: blood 2 weeks post-SBRT. Regarding treatment: 15 Gy SBRT to primary tumor, nephrectomy 4 weeks later. Only in-frame clones appear in the TCRdb table, and some are missing; sequencing was by immunoSEQ multiplex PCR. Of some 120,000 clones listed, roughly 77% are singletons. The source material was blood, sampled from a patient whose treatment included radiotherapy and nephrectomy. These receptors were taken from a woman in her sixties or seventies with renal cell carcinoma.

The genes are TRBV27 and TRBJ2-7, with a tentative D call TRBD2 (5 bases). Germline V gene lookup returns CDR1 MNHEY and CDR2 SMNVEV (reference sequence). There are 15 residues in the CDR3. The germline V and J ends were trimmed by 1 base and 2 bases, with 12 bases remaining between them. The CDR3, as DNA: TGTGCCAGCAGTTTATGGGAGAATCGTCCCTACGAGCAGTACTTC. Translation: CASSLWENRPYEQYF.

A single count supports this clone. V gene TRBV6-1 combines with J gene TRBJ2-3; a possible D gene is TRBD2 (7 bases). Germline assignment: CDR1 MNHNS and CDR2 SASEGT. The CDR3 runs 15 residues. Trimming cost V 7 bases and J 0 bases, with 14 bases left between them. CDR3 coding DNA: TGTGCCAGCAAGGGGGAGGGGATAAGCACAGATACGCAGTATTTT. It codes for CASKGEGISTDTQYF.

This rearrangement joins TRBV19 to TRBJ2-7; D gene ambiguous. The length of the CDR3 is 14 residues. The germline gives CDR1 LNHDA, CDR2 SQIVND (reference sequence). V was cut by 6 bases and J by 0 bases, with 12 bases left in between. The CDR3 DNA sequence: TGTGCCAGTAGATTGGGCGGCAGCTCCTACGAGCAGTACTTC. Translation: CASRLGGSSYEQYF.

This chain links TRBV12-5 with TRBJ2-1, with 7 bases matching TRBD2. CDR1 is LGHNT, CDR2 FRNRAP, per germline. CDR3 length: 16 amino acids. V trimming: 1 base; J trimming: 4 bases; junction bases outside the gene matches: 7. CDR3 protein: CASGLASSGAYNEQFF. The CDR3, as DNA: TGTGCTAGTGGTTTGGCGTCTAGCGGAGCTTACAATGAGCAGTTCTTC.

The gene calls are TRBV7-2 and TRBJ1-3; no clear D gene. The germline CDR1 and CDR2 sequences are SGHTA and FQGNSA. Trimming removed 4 bases at V and 0 bases at J, with 4 bases between. The CDR3 is 13 amino acids. The CDR3 DNA is TGTGCCAGCAGCTCCCGCTCTGGAAACACCATATATTTT. Translating it yields CASSSRSGNTIYF.

The chain combines TRBV7-2 with TRBJ2-3, with D possibly TRBD2 on 6 matching bases. V was clipped by 1 base and J by 2 bases, with 7 bases between them. Germline CDR1 and CDR2: SGHTA and FQGNSA. CDR3 length: 14 amino acids. CDR3 sequence reads: CASSLGLVTDTQYF. The CDR3 region has the DNA TGTGCCAGCAGCTTAGGACTAGTCACAGATACGCAGTATTTT. Full variable domain (remainder filled in from reference TRBV7-2 and TRBJ2-3): GAGVSQSPSNKVTEKGKDVELRCDPISGHTALYWYRQSLGQGLEFLIYFQGNSAPDKSGLPSDRFSAERTGGSVSTLTIQRTQQEDSAVYLCASSLGLVTDTQYFGPGTRLTVL.

The chain employs TRBV5-1 and TRBJ2-5; no firm D call. The CDR3 is 14 amino acids. Germline CDR1 SGHRS, CDR2 YFSETQ. V was cut by 2 bases and J by 5 bases, with 13 bases left in between. The CDR3 loop reads CASSFGGLGETQYF. CDR3 DNA: TGCGCCAGCAGCTTCGGTGGATTAGGGGAGACCCAGTACTTC.

V gene TRBV7-6 combines with J gene TRBJ2-5, with TRBD1 matching over 9 bases. Trimming at V came to 3 bases and at J to 2 bases, leaving 10 bases not matched to a gene. The CDR3 loop spans 17 amino acids. The germline CDR1 and CDR2 sequences are SGHVS and FNYEAQ. This CDR3 is CASSFALGTGQQETQYF. The CDR3 DNA is TGTGCCAGCAGCTTTGCCCTCGGGACAGGGCAGCAAGAGACCCAGTACTTC.

The chain joins TRBV19 to TRBJ2-1, with 7 bases fitting TRBD1. CDR1 LNHDA and CDR2 SQIVND come from the germline V gene (reference sequence). The CDR3 loop spans 16 amino acids. Trimming at V came to 4 bases and at J to 1 base, leaving 7 bases not matched to a gene. The CDR3 DNA is TGTGCCAGTAGTACCGACAGGGTCCCTTCCTACAATGAGCAGTTCTTC. This encodes CASSTDRVPSYNEQFF.

V and J are TRBV9 and TRBJ1-2; a weak D match, TRBD1 (5 bases). The CDR3 is made up of 15 amino acids. V lost 0 bases, J lost 4 bases, and 13 bases lay in between. The germline gives CDR1 SGDLS, CDR2 YYNGEE. CDR3 bases: TGTGCCAGCAGCGTAGCTGAGGGGACGGCCTATGGCTACACCTTC. This gives the protein CASSVAEGTAYGYTF.

The V call is TRBV19, the J call TRBJ2-3, with 11 bases aligning to TRBD1. The CDR3 totals 16 residues. Germline V CDR1 and CDR2: LNHDA, SQIVND (reference sequence). Losses at the gene ends were 6 bases for V and 4 bases for J; bases not matched to a gene: 9. The CDR3 is CASRDPGQGVADTQYF. The CDR3 DNA is TGTGCCAGTAGGGACCCGGGACAGGGGGTGGCAGATACGCAGTATTTT.

The chain employs TRBV2 and TRBJ2-1, with D possibly called TRBD1 or TRBD2 (6 bases each). CDR1 is SNHLY, CDR2 FYNNEI, per germline. The CDR3 sequence is 15 residues long. V gave up 7 bases and J gave up 3 bases, with 16 bases separating them. This CDR3 reads CASNRGGDIYNEQFF. CDR3 nucleotide sequence: TGTGCCAGCAACCGGGGCGGGGACATCTACAATGAGCAGTTCTTC.

The chain combines TRBV2 with TRBJ1-1; D is ambiguous. CDR3 length: 13 residues. CDR1 is SNHLY, CDR2 FYNNEI, per germline. V lost 5 bases to trimming and J lost 5 bases, with 12 bases between them. The CDR3 region is CASSQRWETEAFF. CDR3 nucleotides: TGTGCCAGCAGTCAGAGGTGGGAAACTGAAGCTTTCTTT.

The chain employs TRBV9 and TRBJ2-1, with TRBD2 matching over 12 bases. CDR3 size: 15 residues. The germline CDR1 and CDR2 sequences are SGDLS and YYNGEE. With V trimmed by 4 bases and J by 6 bases, 5 bases remained unmatched. The CDR3 DNA is TGTGCCAGCAGCCTCACTAGCGGGAGGAGCAATGAGCAGTTCTTC. Encoded protein: CASSLTSGRSNEQFF.

The chain recombines TRBV6-6 with TRBJ2-3, with 10 bases identical to TRBD2. The CDR3 covers 14 residues. The germline V gene has CDR1 MNHNY and CDR2 SVGAGI (reference sequence). J was trimmed by 7 bases and V by 7 bases; bases with no gene match: 8. CDR3 loop: CASNPAGGPYTQYF. The CDR3 coding sequence is TGTGCCAGCAATCCAGCGGGAGGGCCATATACGCAGTATTTT.

This chain connects TRBV27 to TRBJ1-6; the match to TRBD1 covers 9 bases. CDR3 length equals 14 residues. CDR1 and CDR2 (germline): MNHEY, SMNVEV (reference sequence). The trim removed 6 bases at V and 9 bases at J, leaving 6 bases unmatched. CDR3 bases: TGTGCCAGCAGCGGGACAGGGAACTTTTCACCCCTCCACTTT. Translated: CASSGTGNFSPLHF.

The chain recombines TRBV5-1 with TRBJ2-5, with TRBD1 matching 11 bases. V was clipped by 7 bases and J by 4 bases; unmatched bases: 6. The CDR3 is 14 residues long. CDR1 is SGHRS, CDR2 YFSETQ, per germline. DNA for the CDR3: TGCGCCAGCGGAGGACAGGGGGCAGGAGAGACCCAGTACTTC. It specifies CASGGQGAGETQYF. Based on the CDR3 plus reference TRBV5-1 and TRBJ2-5, the full variable domain is KAGVTQTPRYLIKTRGQQVTLSCSPISGHRSVSWYQQTPGQGLQFLFEYFSETQRNKGNFPGRFSGRQFSNSRSEMNVSTLELGDSALYLCASGGQGAGETQYFGPGTRLLVL.

This clone was seen more than once but under ten times. This chain uses TRBV5-1 with TRBJ2-3; the D gene is possibly TRBD1 (6 bases). Trimming cost V 4 bases and J 0 bases, with 18 bases left between them. From germline, CDR1 is SGHRS and CDR2 YFSETQ. This CDR3 has 17 residues. The DNA for the CDR3 is TGCGCCAGCAGCGCGCACTCGGGGACACTGAGCACAGATACGCAGTATTTT. Its protein product is CASSAHSGTLSTDTQYF.

The chain recombines TRBV28 with TRBJ1-1; D unresolved. Trimming removed 3 bases at V and 2 bases at J, with 10 bases between. Germline V gene lookup returns CDR1 MDHEN and CDR2 SYDVKM. This CDR3 is 14 amino acids long. This CDR3 reads CASSFREGNTEAFF. CDR3 DNA: TGTGCCAGCAGTTTTCGGGAAGGAAACACTGAAGCTTTCTTT.

In its sample, this clone was seen a few times. V gene TRBV28 combines with J gene TRBJ2-1, with 8 bases matching TRBD2. The CDR3 covers 15 residues. J was trimmed by 1 base and V by 2 bases; bases with no gene match: 1. Germline V gene sequence: CDR1 MDHEN, CDR2 SYDVKM. The CDR3 coding sequence is TGTGCCAGCAGTTTAGCGGGAGGTTCCTACAATGAGCAGTTCTTC. Translation: CASSLAGGSYNEQFF.

The rearrangement links TRBV5-4 to TRBJ1-4, with D hard to call. Trimming shortened V by 4 bases and J by 7 bases, and 11 bases separated the two germline ends. Germline V gives CDR1 SGHNT, CDR2 YYREEE (reference sequence). This CDR3 spans 13 amino acids. The CDR3 is CASSRIGIEKLFF. In DNA, the CDR3 is TGTGCCAGCAGCCGGATAGGGATTGAAAAACTGTTTTTT.

The chain joins TRBV9 to TRBJ1-2; 10 nucleotides agree with TRBD1. This CDR3 comprises 15 residues. Per germline, CDR1 SGDLS and CDR2 YYNGEE. J lost 8 bases, V lost 6 bases, and 13 bases had no gene match. The CDR3 nucleotides are TGTGCCAGCACCAAGAGGGGGACAGGGGAAGGCGGCTACACCTTC. It yields the protein CASTKRGTGEGGYTF.

This clone occurred once. The rearrangement joins TRBV19 to TRBJ1-5, with 10 bases fitting TRBD1. Germline CDR1 is LNHDA and CDR2 is SQIVND (reference sequence). The CDR3 has 15 amino acids. J was trimmed by 4 bases and V by 3 bases; bases with no gene match: 3. DNA for the CDR3: TGTGCCAGTAGTATCAAGGGACAGGGGAATCAGCCCCAGCATTTT. It yields the protein CASSIKGQGNQPQHF. Full variable domain (missing parts from reference TRBV19 and TRBJ1-5): DGGITQSPKYLFRKEGQNVTLSCEQNLNHDAMYWYRQDPGQGLRLIYYSQIVNDFQKGDIAEGYSVSREKKESFPLTVTSAQKNPTAFYLCASSIKGQGNQPQHFGDGTRLSIL.

This chain uses TRBV29-1 with TRBJ2-3; D may correspond to TRBD1 or TRBD2 (5 bases each). The CDR3 consists of 14 residues. Germline assignment: CDR1 SQVTM and CDR2 ANQGSEA. Trimming removed 8 bases at V and 0 bases at J, with 15 bases between. CDR3 DNA sequence: TGCAGCTTACGCCGGGACGGCAGCACAGATACGCAGTATTTT. Its protein product is CSLRRDGSTDTQYF.

The chain carries TRBV2 and TRBJ2-1; the D gene is possibly TRBD1 (6 bases). This CDR3 contains 16 residues. Germline V gene lookup returns CDR1 SNHLY and CDR2 FYNNEI. V gave up 4 bases and J gave up 6 bases, with 19 bases separating them. CDR3 nucleotides: TGTGCCAGCAGTGCCTGGGACACCCCCGACACCAATGAGCAGTTCTTC. The encoded protein is CASSAWDTPDTNEQFF.

The chain recombines TRBV6-6 with TRBJ1-2; the match to TRBD1 covers 10 bases. V shed 7 bases, J shed 5 bases, and the junction held 10 bases outside the gene matches. The CDR3 length is 15 residues. Germline V gene lookup returns CDR1 MNHNY and CDR2 SVGAGI (reference sequence). CDR3 region: CASTPGTGVGYGYTF. CDR3 nucleotides: TGTGCCAGCACCCCCGGGACAGGGGTGGGTTATGGCTACACCTTC.